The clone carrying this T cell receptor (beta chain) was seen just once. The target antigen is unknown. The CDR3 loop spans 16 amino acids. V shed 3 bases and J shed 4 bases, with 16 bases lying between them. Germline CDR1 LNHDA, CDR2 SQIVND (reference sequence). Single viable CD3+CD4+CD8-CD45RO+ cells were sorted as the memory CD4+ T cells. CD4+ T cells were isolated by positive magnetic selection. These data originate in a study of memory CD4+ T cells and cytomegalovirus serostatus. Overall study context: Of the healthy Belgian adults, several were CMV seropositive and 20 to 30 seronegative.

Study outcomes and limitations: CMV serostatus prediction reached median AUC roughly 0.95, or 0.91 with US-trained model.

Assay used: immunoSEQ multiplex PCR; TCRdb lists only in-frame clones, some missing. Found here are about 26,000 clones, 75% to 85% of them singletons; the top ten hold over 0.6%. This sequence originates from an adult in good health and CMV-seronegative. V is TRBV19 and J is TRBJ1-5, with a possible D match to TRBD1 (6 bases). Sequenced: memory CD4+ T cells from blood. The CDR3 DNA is TGTGCCAGTAGTATCCGTGGAACAGGGTGGAATCAGCCCCAGCATTTT. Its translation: CASSIRGTGWNQPQHF.